Listed here are 23 T cell receptor beta chains from one sample, sequenced in a study of blood T cells in healthy people across ages. With a J-beta primer mix and a sample-barcoded 5' primer, a second PCR ran about 6 to 11 cycles. TCRdb independently ran MiXCR on the 5' RACE reads; one entry per CDR3 protein. The sample consists of 580,000 or so distinct CDR3 sequences, roughly 48% of them appearing once. What was sequenced was blood. Receptor source: a man older than 75 in good health.

This chain joins TRBV29-1 and TRBJ1-1, with D maybe TRBD1 (6 bases). The CDR3 has 10 amino acids. Germline lookup yields CDR1 SQVTM and CDR2 ANQGSEA. This CDR3 reads CTIGRGEAFF. The CDR3 region has the DNA TGCACCATAGGCAGGGGTGAAGCTTTCTTT.

V and J are TRBV5-1 and TRBJ2-7; 7 nucleotides agree with TRBD1. V shed 4 bases and J 3 bases; nucleotides not matched to a gene: 4. The CDR3 extends over 13 amino acids. In germline, CDR1 is SGHRS, CDR2 YFSETQ. CDR3 residues: CASSARTGYEQYF. The CDR3 region has the DNA TGCGCCAGCAGCGCCCGGACAGGCTACGAGCAGTACTTC.

The genes are TRBV7-2 and TRBJ2-5; tentatively, D is TRBD1 (6 bases). This CDR3 contains 14 residues. CDR1 is SGHTA, CDR2 FQGNSA, per germline. V gave up 1 base and J gave up 2 bases, with 8 bases separating them. Here the CDR3 DNA reads TGTGCCAGCAGCTTAGAGAGGGGGCAAGAGACCCAGTACTTC. Protein product: CASSLERGQETQYF. The variable domain in full, with the rest retrieved from reference TRBV7-2 and TRBJ2-5, is GAGVSQSPSNKVTEKGKDVELRCDPISGHTALYWYRQSLGQGLEFLIYFQGNSAPDKSGLPSDRFSAERTGGSVSTLTIQRTQQEDSAVYLCASSLERGQETQYFGPGTRLLVL.

The V and J genes are TRBV5-4 and TRBJ2-7, with 7 positions matching TRBD2. The CDR3 consists of 16 residues. Germline lookup yields CDR1 SGHNT and CDR2 YYREEE (reference sequence). The trim removed 4 bases at V and 4 bases at J, leaving 14 bases unmatched. The DNA of the CDR3 is TGTGCCAGCAGCACCGGAGGGGCGGGAGCGATGTACGAGCAGTACTTC. It yields the protein CASSTGGAGAMYEQYF. The full variable domain, with the rest looked up from reference TRBV5-4 and TRBJ2-7, is ETGVTQSPTHLIKTRGQQVTLRCSSQSGHNTVSWYQQALGQGPQFIFQYYREEENGRGNFPPRFSGLQFPNYSSELNVNALELDDSALYLCASSTGGAGAMYEQYFGPGTRLTVT.

A note on this clonotype: A much larger clone lies a single base off, so this may be a read error. V is TRBV6-5 and J is TRBJ2-1; 14 bases are shared with TRBD2. The J call may be wrong; the DNA end is better matched by TRBJ2-7. The germline CDR1 and CDR2 sequences are MNHEY and SVGAGI. This CDR3 is built from 20 residues. DNA for the CDR3: TGTGCCAGCAGATATGGGACTAGCGGGGGCCTACCTAACTCCTACAATGAGCAGTACTTC. This sequence encodes CASRYGTSGGLPNSYNEQYF.

This clonotype was seen a handful of times. The V call is TRBV7-9, the J call TRBJ2-7; D possibly corresponds to TRBD2 (6 bases). CDR1 and CDR2 from the germline V gene are SEHNR and FQNEAQ (reference sequence). V lost 2 bases to trimming and J lost 4 bases, with 9 bases between them. The length of the CDR3 is 13 residues. CDR3: CASSLPGVYEQYF. CDR3 sequence (DNA): TGTGCCAGCAGCTTACCGGGAGTATACGAGCAGTACTTC.

The chain joins TRBV20-1 to TRBJ1-2, with unresolved D. Germline-derived CDR1 and CDR2 are DFQATT and SNEGSKA (reference sequence). V lost 3 bases to trimming and J lost 7 bases, with 21 bases between them. CDR3 length: 15 residues. The CDR3 sequence: CSARGEARALGGYTF. The CDR3 nucleotides are TGCAGTGCTAGGGGCGAGGCTCGGGCATTAGGTGGCTACACCTTC.

CDR3 sequence (DNA): TGTGCCATCAGTGGAAAGGGACAAGAGACCCAGTACTTC. Amino acids: CAISGKGQETQYF. The chain joins TRBV10-3 to TRBJ2-5; D unclear. V was shortened by 4 bases and J by 2 bases, with 8 bases between the two germline ends. This CDR3 has 13 residues. The V gene's germline CDR1 is ENHRY and CDR2 SYGVKD.

The chain couples TRBV5-1 to TRBJ2-1; the match to TRBD2 covers 9 bases. V lost 0 bases, J lost 9 bases, and 7 bases stayed unmatched. The CDR3 consists of 15 residues. Germline assignment: CDR1 SGHRS and CDR2 YFSETQ. This CDR3 reads CASSLDGGRAGEQFF. CDR3 coding DNA: TGCGCCAGCAGCTTGGATGGCGGGAGGGCCGGTGAGCAGTTCTTC. Variable domain in full (rest from reference TRBV5-1 and TRBJ2-1): KAGVTQTPRYLIKTRGQQVTLSCSPISGHRSVSWYQQTPGQGLQFLFEYFSETQRNKGNFPGRFSGRQFSNSRSEMNVSTLELGDSALYLCASSLDGGRAGEQFFGPGTRLTVL.

This clonotype was seen more than once but under ten times. The chain is built from TRBV20-1 and TRBJ2-5; 8 nucleotides align to TRBD2. TRBJ2-7 matches the DNA end more closely, so the J call is doubtful. The V gene's germline CDR1 is DFQATT and CDR2 SNEGSKA (reference sequence). CDR3 length: 13 amino acids. CDR3 loop: CSARLARSYEQYF. The CDR3 nucleotides read TGCAGTGCCAGACTAGCGAGGTCCTACGAGCAGTACTTC.

This chain joins TRBV3-1 and TRBJ2-3; 7 bases are a match to TRBD2. The CDR3 contains 14 residues. Germline V gene data show CDR1 as LGHDT and CDR2 as YNNKEL (reference sequence). V lost 3 bases and J lost 3; bases outside the gene matches: 3. CDR3 nucleotide sequence: TGTGCCAGCAGCCATCGACTAGCAACAGATACGCAGTATTTT. Its protein product is CASSHRLATDTQYF.

Concerning this clonotype itself: One end of the junction is discordant with germline, which a read error may explain. The V and J genes are TRBV20-1 and TRBJ2-1, with TRBD2 identical over 9 bases. The CDR3 length is 15 residues. The germline V gene has CDR1 DFQATT and CDR2 SNEGSKA (reference sequence). The CDR3 nucleotides are TGCGGTGCTAGGCTAGCGGGAATCCCCAACAATGAGCAGTTCTTC. As protein: CGARLAGIPNNEQFF.

The chain links TRBV27 to TRBJ1-1; maybe TRBD1 (5 bases). V was clipped by 6 bases and J by 0 bases, with 8 bases between them. CDR3 length equals 13 residues. Germline V gives CDR1 MNHEY, CDR2 SMNVEV (reference sequence). The CDR3 sequence is CASRGVMNTEAFF. The CDR3 nucleotides read TGTGCCAGCAGGGGGGTAATGAACACTGAAGCTTTCTTT.

The chain combines TRBV20-1 with TRBJ2-1; TRBD2 agrees at 10 bases. V dropped 3 bases and J dropped 6; count of bases not matched to a gene: 8. CDR3 length equals 15 residues. Germline CDR1 reads DFQATT; CDR2 reads SNEGSKA (reference sequence). As DNA, the CDR3 is TGCAGTGCTAGTCCCAGCGGGAGGGGTGCCAATGAGCAGTTCTTC. Its translation: CSASPSGRGANEQFF.

This clonotype was detected a few times. V is TRBV12-3 or TRBV12-4 and J is TRBJ2-3, with 10 nucleotides matching TRBD2. Unmatched junction bases numbered 12, after V lost 5 bases and J lost 1 base. This CDR3 contains 18 residues. The CDR3 DNA is TGTGCCAGCAGTCCCCCCGGTGGGCTAGCGGGGGGCACAGATACGCAGTATTTT. Its translation: CASSPPGGLAGGTDTQYF.

This clonotype has only a few counts. The J gene is TRBJ1-2, the V gene TRBV20-1, with 7 nucleotides matching TRBD1. The V segment lost 3 bases and the J segment 0 bases; nucleotides outside the gene matches: 13. Per germline, CDR1 DFQATT and CDR2 SNEGSKA (reference sequence). There are 17 residues in the CDR3. The CDR3 DNA reads TGCAGTGCTAGTCCTCAAACAGGGGACCCCGCTAACTATGGCTACACCTTC. Encoded protein: CSASPQTGDPANYGYTF.

With regard to this clonotype: The CDR3 does not end in the conserved phenylalanine or tryptophan, so this is likely a read error. The chain combines TRBV2 with TRBJ1-2; D call uncertain. The germline CDR1 and CDR2 sequences are SNHLY and FYNNEI. V lost 1 base to trimming and J lost 8 bases, with 11 bases between them. This CDR3 contains 13 residues. In nucleotides, the CDR3 is TGTGCCAGCAGTGAAGTGGGCGGCGGGGGCTACACCTTG. Protein: CASSEVGGGGYTL.

Details on this clonotype: Sequence at one end of the junction differs from germline and may be a read error. The CDR3 loop is CSVRSTQGALEQYF. CDR3 nucleotide sequence: TGCAGTGTTAGATCCACCCAGGGGGCACTCGAGCAGTACTTC. The V call is TRBV20-1, the J call TRBJ2-7, with 8 positions matching TRBD1. Germline V gene sequence: CDR1 DFQATT, CDR2 SNEGSKA (reference sequence). The CDR3 is 14 amino acids.

This clonotype was counted a single time. A read error is possible here, since a much larger clone lies one base away. The DNA for the CDR3 is TGTGCCAGCAGTGAAGAACTAGCGGGAGGTGTGAAAGGTACGCAGTATTTT. It yields the protein CASSEELAGGVKGTQYF. This sequence joins TRBV2 and TRBJ2-3, with TRBD2 matching over 12 bases. This CDR3 has 17 residues. Unmatched junction bases numbered 10, after V lost 1 base and J lost 8 bases. CDR1 is SNHLY and CDR2 is FYNNEI in the germline V gene.

The chain recombines TRBV25-1 with TRBJ1-2, with D perhaps TRBD1 (5 bases). This CDR3 is 17 amino acids long. The germline V gene encodes CDR1 MGHDK and CDR2 SYGVNS. V lost 2 bases and J 1 base, leaving 17 bases between the germline ends. The CDR3 is CASSEEVPERGNYGYTF. The CDR3 nucleotides read TGTGCCAGCAGTGAAGAGGTCCCCGAAAGGGGTAACTATGGCTACACCTTC.

The chain employs TRBV5-1 and TRBJ2-6; D remains ambiguous. This CDR3 is built from 16 residues. Looked up from germline, CDR1 is SGHRS and CDR2 is YFSETQ. V was clipped by 5 bases and J by 0 bases, with 12 bases between them. This CDR3 is CASSRSADSGANVLTF. CDR3 DNA sequence: TGCGCCAGCAGTCGTTCGGCAGACTCTGGGGCCAACGTCCTGACTTTC.

The chain combines TRBV29-1 with TRBJ1-1; D is unclear. CDR1 and CDR2 from the germline V gene are SQVTM and ANQGSEA. CDR3 length: 12 amino acids. Trimming removed 4 bases from V and 5 bases from J, with 11 bases in between. The CDR3: CSVGAFRTEAFF. DNA for the CDR3: TGCAGCGTTGGGGCGTTTAGAACTGAAGCTTTCTTT.

This clonotype came up a few times. The chain recombines TRBV9 with TRBJ2-1; D remains unclear. The CDR3 sequence is 15 residues long. The germline V gene has CDR1 SGDLS and CDR2 YYNGEE. Trimming took off 0 bases at V and 0 bases at J, with 7 bases between the two ends. The CDR3 sequence: CASSVGVYSYNEQFF. In nucleotides, the CDR3 is TGTGCCAGCAGCGTAGGGGTCTACTCCTACAATGAGCAGTTCTTC.